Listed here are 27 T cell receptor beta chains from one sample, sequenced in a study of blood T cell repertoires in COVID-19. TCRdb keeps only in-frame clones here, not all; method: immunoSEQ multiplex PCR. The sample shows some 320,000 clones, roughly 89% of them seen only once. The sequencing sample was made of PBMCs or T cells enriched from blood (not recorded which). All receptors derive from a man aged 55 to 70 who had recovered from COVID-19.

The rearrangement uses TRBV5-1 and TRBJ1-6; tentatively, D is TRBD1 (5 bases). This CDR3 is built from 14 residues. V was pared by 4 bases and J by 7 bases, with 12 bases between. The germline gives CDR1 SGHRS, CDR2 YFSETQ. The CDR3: CASSPSGGNSPLHF. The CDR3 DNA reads TGCGCCAGCAGCCCCAGTGGGGGGAATTCACCCCTCCACTTT.

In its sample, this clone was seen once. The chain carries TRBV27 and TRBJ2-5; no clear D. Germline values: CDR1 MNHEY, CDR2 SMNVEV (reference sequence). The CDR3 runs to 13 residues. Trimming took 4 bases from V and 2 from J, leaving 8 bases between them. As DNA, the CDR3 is TGTGCCAGCAGTTGGTCGGTACAAGAGACCCAGTACTTC. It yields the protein CASSWSVQETQYF.

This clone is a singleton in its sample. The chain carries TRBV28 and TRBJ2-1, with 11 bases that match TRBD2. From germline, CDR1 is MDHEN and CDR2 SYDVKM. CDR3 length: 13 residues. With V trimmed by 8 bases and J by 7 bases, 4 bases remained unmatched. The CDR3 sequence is CASLAGGRNEQFF. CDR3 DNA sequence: TGTGCCAGCCTAGCGGGAGGACGGAATGAGCAGTTCTTC.

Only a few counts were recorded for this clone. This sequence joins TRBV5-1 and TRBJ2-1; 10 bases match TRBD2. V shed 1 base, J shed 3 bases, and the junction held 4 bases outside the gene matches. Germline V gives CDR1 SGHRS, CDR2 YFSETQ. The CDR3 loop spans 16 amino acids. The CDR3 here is CASSLFRTSGYNEQFF. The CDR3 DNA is TGCGCCAGCAGCTTGTTCCGGACTAGCGGCTACAATGAGCAGTTCTTC.

CDR3 loop: CASSPQHGEETQYF. DNA of the CDR3: TGTGCCAGTAGTCCTCAACACGGAGAAGAGACCCAGTACTTC. The chain uses TRBV19 and TRBJ2-5; D uncertain. V lost 5 bases to trimming and J lost 3 bases, with 13 bases between them. CDR3 length: 14 amino acids. Looked up from germline, CDR1 is LNHDA and CDR2 is SQIVND (reference sequence).

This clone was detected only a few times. Here the CDR3 DNA reads TGTGCCAGCTCATCGGTACCACCTGGCGGGAGGACCGCCTACGAGCAGTACTTC. Its translation is CASSSVPPGGRTAYEQYF. The chain employs TRBV18 and TRBJ2-7; the match to TRBD2 covers 8 bases. The CDR3 loop spans 18 amino acids. Trimming removed 5 bases from V and 2 bases from J; junction bases left unmatched: 17. Per germline, CDR1 KGHSH and CDR2 LQKENI.

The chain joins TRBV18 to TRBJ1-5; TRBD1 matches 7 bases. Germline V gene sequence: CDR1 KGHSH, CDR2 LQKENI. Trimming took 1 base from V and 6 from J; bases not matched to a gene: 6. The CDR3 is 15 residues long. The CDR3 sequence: CASSPRTGDLQPQHF. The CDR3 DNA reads TGTGCCAGCTCACCACGAACAGGGGACCTTCAGCCCCAGCATTTT.

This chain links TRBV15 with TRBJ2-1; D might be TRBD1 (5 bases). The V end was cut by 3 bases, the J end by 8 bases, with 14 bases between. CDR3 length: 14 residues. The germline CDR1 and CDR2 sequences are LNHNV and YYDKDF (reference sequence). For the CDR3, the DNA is TGTGCCACCAGCAGCGCTCCAGGGCGCGATGAGCAGTTCTTC. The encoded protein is CATSSAPGRDEQFF. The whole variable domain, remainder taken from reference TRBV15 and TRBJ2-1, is DAMVIQNPRYQVTQFGKPVTLSCSQTLNHNVMYWYQQKSSQAPKLLFHYYDKDFNNEADTPDNFQSRRPNTSFCFLDIRSPGLGDTAMYLCATSSAPGRDEQFFGPGTRLTVL.

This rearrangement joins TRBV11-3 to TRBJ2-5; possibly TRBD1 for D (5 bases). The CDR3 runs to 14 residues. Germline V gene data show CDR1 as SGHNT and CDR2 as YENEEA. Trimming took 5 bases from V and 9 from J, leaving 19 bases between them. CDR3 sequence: CASSPSLGQPSQYF. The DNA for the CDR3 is TGTGCCAGCAGCCCCTCGTTAGGACAACCCTCCCAGTACTTC.

The DNA for the CDR3 is TGTGCCAGCAGCTCCCGATCCTTACACAATGAAAAACTGTTTTTT. This translates into CASSSRSLHNEKLFF. The rearrangement joins TRBV5-6 to TRBJ1-4; D is uncertain. Germline CDR1 and CDR2: SGHDT and YYEEEE. The CDR3 is 15 amino acids. V lost 3 bases and J 5 bases, leaving 14 bases between the germline ends.

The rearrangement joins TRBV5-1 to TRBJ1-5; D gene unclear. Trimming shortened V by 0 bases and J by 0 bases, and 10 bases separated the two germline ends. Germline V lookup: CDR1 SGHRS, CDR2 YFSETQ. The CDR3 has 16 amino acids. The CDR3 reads CASSLDRSSSNQPQHF. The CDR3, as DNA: TGCGCCAGCAGCTTGGACAGATCAAGTAGCAATCAGCCCCAGCATTTT.

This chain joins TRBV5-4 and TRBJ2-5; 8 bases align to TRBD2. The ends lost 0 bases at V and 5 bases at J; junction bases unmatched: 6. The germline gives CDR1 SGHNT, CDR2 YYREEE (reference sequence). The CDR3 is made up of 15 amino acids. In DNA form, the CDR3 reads TGTGCCAGCAGCTTGGCCGGGGGGGGCCGGGAGACCCAGTACTTC. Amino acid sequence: CASSLAGGGRETQYF.

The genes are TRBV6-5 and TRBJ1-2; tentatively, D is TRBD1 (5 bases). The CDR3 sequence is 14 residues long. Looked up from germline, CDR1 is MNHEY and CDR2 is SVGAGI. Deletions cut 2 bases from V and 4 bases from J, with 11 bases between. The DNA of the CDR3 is TGTGCCAGCAGTTACCGATCGACAGTCTATGGCTACACCTTC. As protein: CASSYRSTVYGYTF.

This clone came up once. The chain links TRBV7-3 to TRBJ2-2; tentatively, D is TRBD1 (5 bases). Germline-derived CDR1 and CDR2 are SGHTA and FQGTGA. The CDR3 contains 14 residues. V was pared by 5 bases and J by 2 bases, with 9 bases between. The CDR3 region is CASSGARNTGELFF. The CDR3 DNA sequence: TGTGCCAGCAGCGGGGCTCGTAACACCGGGGAGCTGTTTTTT.

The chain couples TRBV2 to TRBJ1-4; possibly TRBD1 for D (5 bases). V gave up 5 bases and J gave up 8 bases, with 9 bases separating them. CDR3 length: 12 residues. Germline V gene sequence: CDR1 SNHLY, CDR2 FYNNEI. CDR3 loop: CASSWGDEKLFF. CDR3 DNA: TGTGCCAGCAGTTGGGGGGACGAAAAACTGTTTTTT.

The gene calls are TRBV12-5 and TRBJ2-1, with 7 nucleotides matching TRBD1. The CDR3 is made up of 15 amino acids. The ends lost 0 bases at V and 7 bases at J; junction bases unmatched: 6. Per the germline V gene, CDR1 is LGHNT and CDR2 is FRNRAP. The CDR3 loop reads CASGLVRGLRNEQFF. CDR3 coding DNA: TGTGCTAGTGGTTTGGTAAGGGGGCTTCGGAATGAGCAGTTCTTC.

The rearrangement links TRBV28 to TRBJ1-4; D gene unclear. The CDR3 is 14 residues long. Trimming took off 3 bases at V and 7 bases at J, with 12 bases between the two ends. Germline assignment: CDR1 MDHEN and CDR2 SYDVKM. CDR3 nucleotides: TGTGCCAGCAGTTTTAGCGGGGTGCGTGAAAAACTGTTTTTT. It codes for CASSFSGVREKLFF.

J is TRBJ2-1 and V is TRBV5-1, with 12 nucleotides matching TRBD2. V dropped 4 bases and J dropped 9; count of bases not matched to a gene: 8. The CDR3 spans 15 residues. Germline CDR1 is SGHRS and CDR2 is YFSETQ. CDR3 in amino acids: CASSLGLAGPGEQFF. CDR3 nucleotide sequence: TGCGCCAGCAGCCTCGGACTAGCGGGACCGGGTGAGCAGTTCTTC.

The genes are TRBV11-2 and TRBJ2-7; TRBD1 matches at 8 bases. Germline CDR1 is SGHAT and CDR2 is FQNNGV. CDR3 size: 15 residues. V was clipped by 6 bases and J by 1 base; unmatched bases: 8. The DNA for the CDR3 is TGTGCCAGCAGTTCCCCGGGACAGGCTTCCTACGAGCAGTACTTC. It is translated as CASSSPGQASYEQYF.

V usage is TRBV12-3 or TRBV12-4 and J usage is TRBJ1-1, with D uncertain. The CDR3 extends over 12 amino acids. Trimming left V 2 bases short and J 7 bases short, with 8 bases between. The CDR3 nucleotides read TGTGCCAGCAGTTTATTTGAGGATGAAGCTTTCTTT. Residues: CASSLFEDEAFF.

Here the CDR3 reads CASSHHRASGELFF. CDR3 nucleotides: TGTGCCAGCAGTCATCACAGGGCCTCCGGGGAGCTGTTTTTT. The V gene is TRBV6-5, the J gene TRBJ2-2; perhaps TRBD1 as D (6 bases). The CDR3 has 14 residues. V lost 5 bases and J 6 bases, leaving 13 bases between the germline ends. Per germline, CDR1 MNHEY and CDR2 SVGAGI.

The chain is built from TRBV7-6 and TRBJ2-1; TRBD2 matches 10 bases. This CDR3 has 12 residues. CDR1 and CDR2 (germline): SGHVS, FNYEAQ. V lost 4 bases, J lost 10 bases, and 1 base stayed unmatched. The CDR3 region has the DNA TGTGCCAGCAGCTCGACTAGCGGGGAGCAGTTCTTC. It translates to CASSSTSGEQFF.

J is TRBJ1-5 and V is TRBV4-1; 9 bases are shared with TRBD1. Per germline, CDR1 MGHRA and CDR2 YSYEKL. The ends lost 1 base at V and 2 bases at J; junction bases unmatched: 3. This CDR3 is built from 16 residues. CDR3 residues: CASSQGWTGGNQPQHF. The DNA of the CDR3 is TGCGCCAGCAGCCAAGGATGGACAGGGGGCAATCAGCCCCAGCATTTT.

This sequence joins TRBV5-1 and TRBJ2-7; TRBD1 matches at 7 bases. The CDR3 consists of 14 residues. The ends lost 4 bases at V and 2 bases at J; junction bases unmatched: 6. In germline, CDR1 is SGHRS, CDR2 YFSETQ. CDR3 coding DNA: TGCGCCAGCAGCACACCGGGACAGCCCTACGAGCAGTACTTC. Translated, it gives CASSTPGQPYEQYF.

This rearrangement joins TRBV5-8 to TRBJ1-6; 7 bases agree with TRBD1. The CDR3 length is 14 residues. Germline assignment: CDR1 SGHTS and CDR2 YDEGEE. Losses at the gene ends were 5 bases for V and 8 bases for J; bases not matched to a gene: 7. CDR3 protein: CASSRRQGYSPLHF. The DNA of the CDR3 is TGTGCCAGCAGTCGCCGACAGGGTTATTCACCCCTCCACTTT. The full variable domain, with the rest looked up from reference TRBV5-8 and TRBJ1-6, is EAGVTQSPTHLIKTRGQQATLRCSPISGHTSVYWYQQALGLGLQFLLWYDEGEERNRGNFPPRFSGRQFPNYSSELNVNALELEDSALYLCASSRRQGYSPLHFGNGTRLTVT.

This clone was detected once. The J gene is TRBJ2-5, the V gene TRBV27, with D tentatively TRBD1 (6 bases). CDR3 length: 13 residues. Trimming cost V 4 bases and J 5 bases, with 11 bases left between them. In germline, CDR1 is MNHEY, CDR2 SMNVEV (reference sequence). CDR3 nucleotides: TGTGCCAGCAGTTCCACAGGGTTTGAGACCCAGTACTTC. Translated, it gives CASSSTGFETQYF.

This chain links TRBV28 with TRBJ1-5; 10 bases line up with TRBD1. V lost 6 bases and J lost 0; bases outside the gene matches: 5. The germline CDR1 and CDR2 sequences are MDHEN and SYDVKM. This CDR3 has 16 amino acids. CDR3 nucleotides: TGTGCCAGCAGCCGACAGGGGGCGGGTAGCAATCAGCCCCAGCATTTT. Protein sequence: CASSRQGAGSNQPQHF.